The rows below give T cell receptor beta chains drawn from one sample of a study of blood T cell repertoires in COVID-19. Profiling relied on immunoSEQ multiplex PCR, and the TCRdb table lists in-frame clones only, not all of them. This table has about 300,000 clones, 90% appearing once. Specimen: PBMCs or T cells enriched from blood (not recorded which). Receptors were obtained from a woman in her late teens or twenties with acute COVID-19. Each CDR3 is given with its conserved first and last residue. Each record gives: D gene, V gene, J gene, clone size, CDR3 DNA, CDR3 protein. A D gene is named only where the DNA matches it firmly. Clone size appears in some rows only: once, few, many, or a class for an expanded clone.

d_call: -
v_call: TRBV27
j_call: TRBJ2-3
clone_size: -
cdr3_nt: TGTGCCAGCAGTTCCATCTTTAGCGGTAGCACAGATACGCAGTATTTT
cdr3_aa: CASSSIFSGSTDTQYF

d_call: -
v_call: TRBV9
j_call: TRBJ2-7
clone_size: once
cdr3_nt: TGTGCCAGCAGCGTTGGCAGGTCCAGCGAGCAGTACTTC
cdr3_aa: CASSVGRSSEQYF

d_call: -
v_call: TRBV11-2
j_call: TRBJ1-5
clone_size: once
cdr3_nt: TGTGCCAGCAGCCCTAACAGAGATAGCAATCAGCCCCAGCATTTT
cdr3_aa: CASSPNRDSNQPQHF

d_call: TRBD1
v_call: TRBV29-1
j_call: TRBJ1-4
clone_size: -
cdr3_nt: TGCAGCGCTTATGGACAGGGTGAAAAACTGTTTTTT
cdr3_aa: CSAYGQGEKLFF

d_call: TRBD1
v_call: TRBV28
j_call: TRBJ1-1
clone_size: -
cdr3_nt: TGTGCCAGCAGTTCCCCGACAGGGAAGGACACTGAAGCTTTCTTT
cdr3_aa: CASSSPTGKDTEAFF

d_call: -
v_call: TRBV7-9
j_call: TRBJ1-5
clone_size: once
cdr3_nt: TGTGCCAGCAGCTCCTATAATCAGCCCCAGCATTTT
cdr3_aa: CASSSYNQPQHF

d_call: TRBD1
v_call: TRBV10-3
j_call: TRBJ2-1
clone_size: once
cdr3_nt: TGTGCCATCAGTGATGGTGGACAGGGAAAAGTCAGTGAGCAGTTCTTC
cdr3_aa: CAISDGGQGKVSEQFF

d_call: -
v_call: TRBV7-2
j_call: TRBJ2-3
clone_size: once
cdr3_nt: TGTGCCAGCAGCTTAGCGGGCAGGGGCACAGATACGCAGTATTTT
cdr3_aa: CASSLAGRGTDTQYF

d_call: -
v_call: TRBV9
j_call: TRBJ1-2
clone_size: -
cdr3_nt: TGTGCCAGCAGCGTAGGGAGGGTCCCGGACGGCTATGGCTACACCTTC
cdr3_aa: CASSVGRVPDGYGYTF

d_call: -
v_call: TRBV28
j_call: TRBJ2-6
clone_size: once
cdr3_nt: TGTGCCAGCGGCTTTTTCTCTGGGGCCAACGTCCTGACTTTC
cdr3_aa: CASGFFSGANVLTF

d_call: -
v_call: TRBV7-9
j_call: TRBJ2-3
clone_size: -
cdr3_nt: TGTGCCAGCAGCGCCAAGGGGTCAGATACGCAGTATTTT
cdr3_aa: CASSAKGSDTQYF

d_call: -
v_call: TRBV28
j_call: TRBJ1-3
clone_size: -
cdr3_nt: TGTGCCAGCCGGAGATTCCGCTCGACTGGAAACACCATATATTTT
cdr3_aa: CASRRFRSTGNTIYF

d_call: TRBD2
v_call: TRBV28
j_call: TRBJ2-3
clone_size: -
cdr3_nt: TGTGCCAGCAGTTCCACTAGCGGGGCGCTGTATACGCAGTATTTT
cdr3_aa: CASSSTSGALYTQYF

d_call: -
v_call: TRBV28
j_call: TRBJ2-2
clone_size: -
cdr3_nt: TGTGCCAGCAGTTTCTCCGATGAAGGGGACGGGGAGCTGTTTTTT
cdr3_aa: CASSFSDEGDGELFF

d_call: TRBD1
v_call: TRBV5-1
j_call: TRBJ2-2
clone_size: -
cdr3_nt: TGCGCCACTCGGGACAGAAACACCGGGGAGCTGTTTTTT
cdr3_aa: CATRDRNTGELFF

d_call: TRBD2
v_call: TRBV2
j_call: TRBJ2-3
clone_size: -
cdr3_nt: TGTGCCAGCAGTGTATATAGCGGGAGCCAGAATACGCAGTATTTT
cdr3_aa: CASSVYSGSQNTQYF

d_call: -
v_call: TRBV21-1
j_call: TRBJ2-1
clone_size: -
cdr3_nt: TGTGCCAGCAGCAAAGGTAGCGGGGGGCGATGGAATGAGCAGTTCTTC
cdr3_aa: CASSKGSGGRWNEQFF

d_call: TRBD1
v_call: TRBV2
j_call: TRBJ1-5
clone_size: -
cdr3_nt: TGTGCCAGCAGTGCGACAGGGTGGAATCAGCCCCAGCATTTT
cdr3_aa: CASSATGWNQPQHF

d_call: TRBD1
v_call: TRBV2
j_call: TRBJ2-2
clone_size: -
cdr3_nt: TGTGCCTCGGGACAGGGGGCAACGGACACCGGGGAGCTGTTTTTT
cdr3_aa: CASGQGATDTGELFF

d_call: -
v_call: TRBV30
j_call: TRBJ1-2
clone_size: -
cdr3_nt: TGTGCCTGGAGTGTACGGGCGGGGACCATAGGCTACACCTTC
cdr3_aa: CAWSVRAGTIGYTF

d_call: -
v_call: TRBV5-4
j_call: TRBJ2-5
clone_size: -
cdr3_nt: TGTGCCAGCAGCTCTATCAGGGGGGAGGAGACCCAGTACTTC
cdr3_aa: CASSSIRGEETQYF

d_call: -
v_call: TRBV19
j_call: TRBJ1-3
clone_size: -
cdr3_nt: TGTGCCAGTAGCTACTCTGGAAACACCATATATTTT
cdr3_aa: CASSYSGNTIYF

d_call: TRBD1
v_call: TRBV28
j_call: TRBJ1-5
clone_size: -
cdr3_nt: TGTGCCAGCAGTTCCTTGACAGGGCCTCAGCCCCAGCATTTT
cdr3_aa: CASSSLTGPQPQHF

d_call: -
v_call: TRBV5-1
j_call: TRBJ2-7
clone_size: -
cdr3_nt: TGCGCCAGCAGCTCTAACCCGCAGGGCTACGAGCAGTACTTC
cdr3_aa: CASSSNPQGYEQYF

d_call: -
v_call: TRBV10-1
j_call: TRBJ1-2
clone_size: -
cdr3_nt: TGCGCCAGCAGTGCTGGAGGGAGCTATGGCTACACCTTC
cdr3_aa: CASSAGGSYGYTF

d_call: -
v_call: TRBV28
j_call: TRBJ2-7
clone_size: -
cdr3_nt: TGTGCCAGCAGTCCCCCCACGGGGATACCCTACGAGCAGTACTTC
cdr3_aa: CASSPPTGIPYEQYF

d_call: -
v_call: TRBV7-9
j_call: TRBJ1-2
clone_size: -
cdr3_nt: TGTGCCAGCAGCTTAGAGCCAGGGCGAGATGGCTACACCTTC
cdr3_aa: CASSLEPGRDGYTF

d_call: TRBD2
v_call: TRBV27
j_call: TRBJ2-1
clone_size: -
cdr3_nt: TGTGCCAGCAGTCCTCTGACTAGCGTCTACTACAATGAGCAGTTCTTC
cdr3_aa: CASSPLTSVYYNEQFF

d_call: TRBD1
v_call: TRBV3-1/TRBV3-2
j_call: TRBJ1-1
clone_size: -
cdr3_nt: TGTGCCAGCAGCCAAGAAGGGACAGGGACTGAAGCTTTCTTT
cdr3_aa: CASSQEGTGTEAFF

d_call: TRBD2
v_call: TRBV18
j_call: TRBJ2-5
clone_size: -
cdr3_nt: TGTGCCAGCTCACTAAGACTCCTTTCCGGGCGGGGGTACCAAGAGACCCAGTACTTC
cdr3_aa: CASSLRLLSGRGYQETQYF

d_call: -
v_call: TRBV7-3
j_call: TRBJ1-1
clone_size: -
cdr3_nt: TGTGCCAGCAGCTCGCTGGGGGCGGCCACTGAAGCTTTCTTT
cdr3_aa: CASSSLGAATEAFF